The clone carrying this TCR beta chain appeared a few times. What it binds is not known. The data derive from a study of T-cell memory formation after mild COVID-19. The wider study: TCR clusters largely stayed donor specific.

Findings and limits, study-wide: Clones which contracted sat mainly in CM and EM if CD4+, and in EMRA if CD8+.

With 1 base removed from V and 3 bases from J, the gap between germline ends came to 13 bases. CDR1 is SGHNT and CDR2 is YYREEE in the germline V gene (reference sequence). This CDR3 is built from 15 residues. TCR alpha and TCR beta cDNA libraries carrying sample barcodes and UMIs came from 5'RACE with constant-segment primers. TCRdb reprocessed the 5' RACE reads with MiXCR, giving one entry per CDR3 protein. Among 400,000 to 500,000 distinct CDR3 sequences listed, over 15% were seen once. The gene calls are TRBV5-4 and TRBJ1-1; D is unclear. This TCR was recovered from an adult woman who had mild COVID-19 (a few samples of this study predate the infection). Cell type and time point are not known. What was sequenced was PBMCs or a T cell subset sorted from them (not recorded which). CDR3 DNA sequence: TGTGCCAGCAGCTTGCTGGGGAGCGTGGACACTGAAGCTTTCTTT. It is translated as CASSLLGSVDTEAFF.